This TCR beta chain was identified during a study of CD8+CD57+ T cells in acquired aplastic anemia. Patients picked for sequencing had shown CD8+CD57+ cell expansion detected by flow cytometry. The CDR3 is 16 residues long. Germline V lookup: CDR1 KGHDR, CDR2 SFDVKD. Trimming took off 7 bases at V and 8 bases at J, with 23 bases between the two ends. Worth noting for this clonotype: What it binds is unknown.

Genomic DNA was employed as the template in profiling TCR beta VDJ and CDR3. Each CDR3 protein is one row after TCRdb ran MiXCR on the reads. The table has roughly 250,000 distinct CDR3 sequences, 82% seen once. Whole-study results and caveats: It was found that more than 25 CD8+ CDR3 sequences were shared between patients and controls.

The chain couples TRBV24-1 to TRBJ2-1, with D perhaps assigned TRBD1 or TRBD2 (6 bases each). Sequenced sample: sorted CD4+, CD8+, or CD8+CD57+ T cells (not recorded which) from PBMCs. This TCR was sampled from a human donor with aplastic anemia. CDR3 coding DNA: TGTGCCACCAGCGATAAAAGAAGAGGGGGGAGCGATGAGCAGTTCTTC. It is translated as CATSDKRRGGSDEQFF.